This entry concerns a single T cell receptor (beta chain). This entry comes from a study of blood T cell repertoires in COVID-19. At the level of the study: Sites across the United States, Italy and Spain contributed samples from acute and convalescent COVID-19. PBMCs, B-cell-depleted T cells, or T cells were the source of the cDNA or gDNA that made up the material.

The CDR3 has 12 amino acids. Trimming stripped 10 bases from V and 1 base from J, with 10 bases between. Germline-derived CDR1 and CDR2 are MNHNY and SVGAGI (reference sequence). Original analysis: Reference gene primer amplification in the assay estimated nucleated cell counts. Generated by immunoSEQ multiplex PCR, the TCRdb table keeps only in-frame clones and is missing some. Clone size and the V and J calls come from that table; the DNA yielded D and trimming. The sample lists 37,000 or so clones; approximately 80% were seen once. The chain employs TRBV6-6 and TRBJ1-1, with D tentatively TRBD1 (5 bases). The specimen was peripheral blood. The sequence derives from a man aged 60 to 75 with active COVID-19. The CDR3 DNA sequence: TGTGCCACCCTGGGGGGGAACACTGAAGCTTTCTTT. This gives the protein CATLGGNTEAFF.